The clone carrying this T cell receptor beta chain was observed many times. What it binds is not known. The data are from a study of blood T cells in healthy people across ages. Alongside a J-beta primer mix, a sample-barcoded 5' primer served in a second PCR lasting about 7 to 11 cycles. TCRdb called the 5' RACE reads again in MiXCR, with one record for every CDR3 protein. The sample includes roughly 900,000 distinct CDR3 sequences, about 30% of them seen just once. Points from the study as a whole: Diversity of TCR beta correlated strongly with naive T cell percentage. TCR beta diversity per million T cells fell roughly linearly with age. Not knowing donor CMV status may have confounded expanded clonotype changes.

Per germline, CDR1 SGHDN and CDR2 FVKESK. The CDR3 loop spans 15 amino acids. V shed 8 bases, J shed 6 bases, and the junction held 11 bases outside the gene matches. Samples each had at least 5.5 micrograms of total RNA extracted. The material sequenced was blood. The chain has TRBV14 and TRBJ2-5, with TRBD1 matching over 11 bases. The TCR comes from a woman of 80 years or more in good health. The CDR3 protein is CASGPAGTGGKTQYF. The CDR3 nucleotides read TGTGCCAGCGGACCAGCCGGGACAGGGGGGAAGACCCAGTACTTC. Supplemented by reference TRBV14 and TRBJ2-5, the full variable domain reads EAGVTQFPSHSVIEKGQTVTLRCDPISGHDNLYWYRRVMGKEIKFLLHFVKESKQDESGMPNNRFLAERTGGTYSTLKVQPAELEDSGVYFCASGPAGTGGKTQYFGPGTRLLVL.